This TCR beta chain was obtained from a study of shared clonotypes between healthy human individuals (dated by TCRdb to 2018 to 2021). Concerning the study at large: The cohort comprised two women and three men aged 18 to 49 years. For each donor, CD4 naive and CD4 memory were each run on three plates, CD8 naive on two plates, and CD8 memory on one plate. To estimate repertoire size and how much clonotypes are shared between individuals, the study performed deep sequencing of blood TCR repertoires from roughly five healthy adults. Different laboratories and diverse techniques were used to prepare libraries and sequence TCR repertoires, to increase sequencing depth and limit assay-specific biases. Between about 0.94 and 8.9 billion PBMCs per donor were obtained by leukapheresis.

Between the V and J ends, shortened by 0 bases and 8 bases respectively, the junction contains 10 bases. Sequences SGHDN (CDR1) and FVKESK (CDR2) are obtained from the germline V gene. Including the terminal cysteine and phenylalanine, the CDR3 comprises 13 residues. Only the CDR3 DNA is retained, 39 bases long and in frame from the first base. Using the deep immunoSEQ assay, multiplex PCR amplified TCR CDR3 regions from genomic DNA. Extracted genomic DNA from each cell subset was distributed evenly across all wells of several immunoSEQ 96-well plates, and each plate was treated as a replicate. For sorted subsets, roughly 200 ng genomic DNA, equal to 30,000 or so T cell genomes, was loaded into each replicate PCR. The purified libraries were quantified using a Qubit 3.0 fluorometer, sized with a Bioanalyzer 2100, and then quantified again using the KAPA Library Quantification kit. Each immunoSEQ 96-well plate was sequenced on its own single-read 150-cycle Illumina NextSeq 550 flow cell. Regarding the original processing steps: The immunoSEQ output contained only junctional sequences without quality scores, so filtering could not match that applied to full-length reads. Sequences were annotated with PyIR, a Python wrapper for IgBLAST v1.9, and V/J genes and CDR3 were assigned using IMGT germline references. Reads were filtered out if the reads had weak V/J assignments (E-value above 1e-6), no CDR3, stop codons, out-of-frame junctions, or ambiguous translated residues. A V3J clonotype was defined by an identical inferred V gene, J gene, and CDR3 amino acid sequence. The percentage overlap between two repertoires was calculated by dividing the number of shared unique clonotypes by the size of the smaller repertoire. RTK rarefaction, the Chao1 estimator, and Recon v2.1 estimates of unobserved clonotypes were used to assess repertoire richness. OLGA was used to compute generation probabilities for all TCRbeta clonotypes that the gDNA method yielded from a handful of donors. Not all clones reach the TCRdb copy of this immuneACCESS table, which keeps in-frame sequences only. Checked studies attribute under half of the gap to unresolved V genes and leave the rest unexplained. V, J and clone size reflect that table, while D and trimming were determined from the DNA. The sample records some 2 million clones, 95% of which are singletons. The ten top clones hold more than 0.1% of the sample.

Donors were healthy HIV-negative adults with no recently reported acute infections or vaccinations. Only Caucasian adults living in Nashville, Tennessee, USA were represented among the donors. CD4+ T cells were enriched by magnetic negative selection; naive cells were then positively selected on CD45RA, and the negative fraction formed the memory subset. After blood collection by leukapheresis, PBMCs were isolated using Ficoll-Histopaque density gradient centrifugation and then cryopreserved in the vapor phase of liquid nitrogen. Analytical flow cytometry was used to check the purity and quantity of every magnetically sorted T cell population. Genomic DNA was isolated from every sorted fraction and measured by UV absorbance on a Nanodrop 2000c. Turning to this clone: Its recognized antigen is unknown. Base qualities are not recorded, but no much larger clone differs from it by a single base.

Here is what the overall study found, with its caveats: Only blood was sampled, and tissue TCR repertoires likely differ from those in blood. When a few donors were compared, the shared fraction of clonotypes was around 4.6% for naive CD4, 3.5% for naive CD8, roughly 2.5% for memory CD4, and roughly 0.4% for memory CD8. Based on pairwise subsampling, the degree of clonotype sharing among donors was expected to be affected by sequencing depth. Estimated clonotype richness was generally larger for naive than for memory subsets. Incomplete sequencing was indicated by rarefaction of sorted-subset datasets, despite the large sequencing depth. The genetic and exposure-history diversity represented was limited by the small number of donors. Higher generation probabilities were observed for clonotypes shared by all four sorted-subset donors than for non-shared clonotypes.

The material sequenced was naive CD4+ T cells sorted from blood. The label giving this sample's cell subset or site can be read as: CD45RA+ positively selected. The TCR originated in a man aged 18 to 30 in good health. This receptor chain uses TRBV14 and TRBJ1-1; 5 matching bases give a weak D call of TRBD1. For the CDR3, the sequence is CASSQDRTPEAFF. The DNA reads TGTGCCAGCAGCCAAGATAGGACACCAGAAGCTTTCTTT.